This T cell receptor beta chain emerged from a study of T cell repertoires in cytomegalovirus infection. This CDR3 has 16 residues. Germline V gives CDR1 SGDLS, CDR2 YYNGEE. Trimming removed 0 bases from V and 0 bases from J, with 10 bases in between. Regarding this clonotype: The antigen is undetermined.

MiXCR, run by TCRdb on the reads, gives a single entry per CDR3 protein. The sample contains approximately 910,000 distinct CDR3 sequences, around 31% of which appear only once. The sequence derives from a human donor in good health (CMV status not recorded). Some clones in this sample may be carry-over from other donors' samples. This specimen consisted of cultured CD8+ T cells from PBMCs, obtained from culture after CMV antigen stimulation. This chain connects TRBV9 to TRBJ2-1; tentatively, D is TRBD1 (5 bases). The CDR3 protein is CASSVGTGVSYNEQFF. CDR3 DNA: TGTGCCAGCAGCGTAGGTACAGGAGTCTCCTACAATGAGCAGTTCTTC.